What follows are 23 T cell receptor beta chains derived from one specimen sequenced in a study of cytomegalovirus exposure and HLA in healthy donors. This PCR relied on a set of 60 Vbeta primers and 13 Jbeta primers. Sequenced by immunoSEQ multiplex PCR; TCRdb stores in-frame clones only, minus some. The table shows fewer than 200,000 clones, with about 78% occurring only once. Material for sequencing was PBMCs. The receptors come from a man between 60 and 75 years old in good health and CMV-seronegative.

This chain connects TRBV11-1 to TRBJ2-7; the match to TRBD1 covers 7 bases. After removal of 5 bases from V and 2 bases from J, the junction contained 6 bases not matched to a gene. Germline V gene sequence: CDR1 SGHAT, CDR2 FQDESV (reference sequence). This CDR3 region has 14 residues. The CDR3 sequence is CASSPGQIPYEQYF. The CDR3 nucleotides read TGTGCCAGCAGCCCGGGACAGATCCCCTACGAGCAGTACTTC.

The V gene is TRBV4-2, the J gene TRBJ1-4, with a possible D match to TRBD1 (5 bases). Trimming pared 4 bases from V and 0 bases from J, leaving 15 bases between. Germline V gene data show CDR1 as LGHNA and CDR2 as YNFKEQ. This CDR3 region has 17 residues. The CDR3 here is CASSLGGFVTTNEKLFF. Here the CDR3 DNA reads TGTGCCAGCAGCCTGGGGGGGTTTGTTACAACTAATGAAAAACTGTTTTTT.

The chain uses TRBV7-9 and TRBJ2-7, with 7 bases matching TRBD2. The CDR3 runs 14 residues. V trimming: 5 bases; J trimming: 2 bases; junction bases outside the gene matches: 6. CDR1 SEHNR and CDR2 FQNEAQ come from the germline V gene (reference sequence). CDR3 in amino acids: CASSPTSAAYEQYF. As DNA, the CDR3 is TGTGCCAGCAGCCCAACTAGCGCCGCCTACGAGCAGTACTTC.

The chain carries TRBV19 and TRBJ1-6; perhaps TRBD1 as D (6 bases). The V end was cut by 0 bases, the J end by 7 bases, with 10 bases between. CDR1 is LNHDA and CDR2 is SQIVND in the germline V gene (reference sequence). CDR3 length equals 15 residues. CDR3 coding DNA: TGTGCCAGTAGTATAGATGGGGGCAGAAATTCACCCCTCCACTTT. It encodes CASSIDGGRNSPLHF.

The V gene is TRBV15, the J gene TRBJ2-5; 7 nucleotides line up with TRBD2. The V segment lost 1 base and the J segment 5 bases; nucleotides outside the gene matches: 4. The CDR3 is made up of 14 amino acids. In germline, CDR1 is LNHNV, CDR2 YYDKDF (reference sequence). The CDR3 sequence: CATSRAGGSETQYF. The CDR3 nucleotides are TGTGCCACCAGCAGAGCGGGGGGATCGGAGACCCAGTACTTC.

The chain combines TRBV25-1 with TRBJ2-1; TRBD2 agrees at 7 bases. The ends lost 1 base at V and 1 base at J; junction bases unmatched: 4. This CDR3 comprises 16 residues. Germline lookup yields CDR1 MGHDK and CDR2 SYGVNS. The CDR3 region has the DNA TGTGCCAGCAGTGAATCGGAGGGAGGGTCCTACAATGAGCAGTTCTTC. It codes for CASSESEGGSYNEQFF.

The chain is built from TRBV19 and TRBJ2-5, with TRBD2 as a possible D gene (5 bases). The CDR3 loop spans 13 amino acids. Looked up from germline, CDR1 is LNHDA and CDR2 is SQIVND (reference sequence). V was shortened by 3 bases and J by 5 bases, with 10 bases between the two germline ends. The CDR3 sequence: CASSIGERETQYF. CDR3 sequence (DNA): TGTGCCAGTAGTATTGGGGAGAGGGAGACCCAGTACTTC.

This clone has just one count. The chain joins TRBV9 to TRBJ2-1, with D maybe TRBD2 (6 bases). The germline V gene encodes CDR1 SGDLS and CDR2 YYNGEE. V was shortened by 3 bases and J by 0 bases, with 13 bases between the two germline ends. There are 16 residues in the CDR3. In DNA, the CDR3 is TGTGCCAGCAGCGCAGAGACTAGTCTCTCCTACAATGAGCAGTTCTTC. It specifies CASSAETSLSYNEQFF.

The gene calls are TRBV7-9 and TRBJ1-4; a weak D match, TRBD1 (5 bases). The CDR3 length is 14 residues. V was clipped by 6 bases and J by 3 bases, with 11 bases between them. The V gene's germline CDR1 is SEHNR and CDR2 FQNEAQ (reference sequence). CDR3 in amino acids: CASRNRQSNEKLFF. In DNA form, the CDR3 reads TGTGCCAGCAGAAACCGACAGTCTAATGAAAAACTGTTTTTT. The variable domain in full, with the rest retrieved from reference TRBV7-9 and TRBJ1-4, is DTGVSQNPRHKITKRGQNVTFRCDPISEHNRLYWYRQTLGQGPEFLTYFQNEAQLEKSRLLSDRFSAERPKGSFSTLEIQRTEQGDSAMYLCASRNRQSNEKLFFGSGTQLSVL.

The rearrangement uses TRBV6-1 and TRBJ1-4; 7 nucleotides match TRBD1. The trim removed 1 base at V and 7 bases at J, leaving 3 bases unmatched. Germline-derived CDR1 and CDR2 are MNHNS and SASEGT. The CDR3 is 14 amino acids. The CDR3 protein is CASSEGQGVEKLFF. DNA for the CDR3: TGTGCCAGCAGTGAAGGCCAGGGGGTTGAAAAACTGTTTTTT.

The J gene is TRBJ1-2, the V gene TRBV2, with TRBD1 matching over 12 bases. Losses at the gene ends were 4 bases for V and 8 bases for J; bases not matched to a gene: 8. Germline V gives CDR1 SNHLY, CDR2 FYNNEI. The CDR3 spans 15 residues. The CDR3 protein is CASSGGGQGAGGYTF. In DNA form, the CDR3 reads TGTGCCAGCAGTGGTGGGGGACAGGGGGCCGGCGGCTACACCTTC.

The V call is TRBV19, the J call TRBJ2-1, with 10 nucleotides matching TRBD1. The CDR3 loop spans 14 amino acids. The J segment lost 12 bases and the V segment lost 10 bases, leaving 15 bases of the junction unmatched. The germline V gene has CDR1 LNHDA and CDR2 SQIVND (reference sequence). For the CDR3, the DNA is TGTGCCACAGGGGGGACAGGGGCGAACAGGGGGCAGTTCTTC. It yields the protein CATGGTGANRGQFF. Filled out from reference TRBV19 and TRBJ2-1, the complete variable domain reads DGGITQSPKYLFRKEGQNVTLSCEQNLNHDAMYWYRQDPGQGLRLIYYSQIVNDFQKGDIAEGYSVSREKKESFPLTVTSAQKNPTAFYLCATGGTGANRGQFFGPGTRLTVL.

The V and J genes are TRBV6-5 and TRBJ1-1; 7 bases align to TRBD1. V lost 6 bases to trimming and J lost 1 base; unmatched junction nucleotides: 5. CDR3 length equals 14 residues. Germline V lookup: CDR1 MNHEY, CDR2 SVGAGI. The CDR3 here is CASRKGQTNTEAFF. DNA for the CDR3: TGTGCCAGCAGGAAGGGACAGACGAACACTGAAGCTTTCTTT.

As regards this clone: The junction differs from germline at one of its ends, possibly a read error. The DNA of the CDR3 is TGTTCCAGCAGCTTGCTAGGGGGGGGCCCCTACGAGCAGTACTTC. Translated, it gives CSSSLLGGGPYEQYF. The chain recombines TRBV7-9 with TRBJ2-7, with D perhaps matching TRBD2 (7 bases). The V gene's germline CDR1 is SEHNR and CDR2 FQNEAQ (reference sequence). CDR3 length equals 15 residues.

This clone was recorded many times. The rearrangement links TRBV6-1 to TRBJ1-1, with D unclear. The CDR3 has 13 residues. The germline V gene encodes CDR1 MNHNS and CDR2 SASEGT. V was pared by 7 bases and J by 1 base, with 10 bases between. In nucleotides, the CDR3 is TGTGCCAGCATGACACGTAGGAACACTGAAGCTTTCTTT. This codes for CASMTRRNTEAFF.

A word on this clone: A read error may account for a junction end that differs from germline. The V call is TRBV5-1, the J call TRBJ1-2; 9 nucleotides match TRBD1. In germline, CDR1 is SGHRS, CDR2 YFSETQ. The CDR3 totals 13 residues. The DNA of the CDR3 is TGCGCCAGCAGCTTGGGACAGGGGGATGGCTACCCCTTC. Translated, it gives CASSLGQGDGYPF.

This sequence joins TRBV6-1 and TRBJ2-3, with 7 bases fitting TRBD1. V shed 10 bases, J shed 2 bases, and the junction held 12 bases outside the gene matches. Germline V gene lookup returns CDR1 MNHNS and CDR2 SASEGT. The CDR3 is made up of 15 amino acids. Here the CDR3 reads CATRLGTALTDTQYF. In DNA, the CDR3 is TGTGCCACCAGGTTAGGGACAGCTCTCACAGATACGCAGTATTTT.

The chain carries TRBV14 and TRBJ1-1; 9 bases line up with TRBD1. The CDR3 sequence is 15 residues long. V trimming: 2 bases; J trimming: 5 bases; junction bases outside the gene matches: 6. The germline V gene has CDR1 SGHDN and CDR2 FVKESK. The CDR3 loop reads CASSQMTGGGTEAFF. The DNA for the CDR3 is TGTGCCAGCAGCCAAATGACAGGGGGAGGAACTGAAGCTTTCTTT. Drawing the rest from reference TRBV14 and TRBJ1-1, the complete variable domain is EAGVTQFPSHSVIEKGQTVTLRCDPISGHDNLYWYRRVMGKEIKFLLHFVKESKQDESGMPNNRFLAERTGGTYSTLKVQPAELEDSGVYFCASSQMTGGGTEAFFGQGTRLTVV.

The V and J genes are TRBV10-3 and TRBJ2-5; D is unclear. Matching the DNA end better, TRBJ2-7 makes the J call doubtful. The CDR3 sequence is 13 residues long. Germline CDR1 is ENHRY and CDR2 is SYGVKD. CDR3: CAISAGESHEQYF. In DNA, the CDR3 is TGTGCCATCAGTGCAGGTGAGAGCCACGAGCAGTACTTC.

This clone came up a few times. The chain combines TRBV20-1 with TRBJ1-1, with D hard to call. This CDR3 comprises 11 residues. Germline V gene sequence: CDR1 DFQATT, CDR2 SNEGSKA (reference sequence). Trimming removed 5 bases from V and 3 bases from J, with 7 bases in between. CDR3 region: CSAPGDTEAFF. In nucleotides, the CDR3 is TGCAGTGCTCCGGGTGACACTGAAGCTTTCTTT.

The gene calls are TRBV5-6 and TRBJ1-6; possible D gene TRBD1, 5 bases. Germline lookup yields CDR1 SGHDT and CDR2 YYEEEE. The CDR3 runs 13 residues. Trimming left V 5 bases short and J 8 bases short, with 11 bases between. CDR3 region: CASRGVGDSPLHF. The CDR3 nucleotides are TGTGCCAGCAGAGGGGTCGGTGATTCACCCCTCCACTTT. Full variable domain (remainder filled in from reference TRBV5-6 and TRBJ1-6): DAGVTQSPTHLIKTRGQQVTLRCSPKSGHDTVSWYQQALGQGPQFIFQYYEEEERQRGNFPDRFSGHQFPNYSSELNVNALLLGDSALYLCASRGVGDSPLHFGNGTRLTVT.

This clone was detected a few times. This chain connects TRBV7-9 to TRBJ1-6, with D tentatively TRBD1 (5 bases). Trimming removed 8 bases from V and 8 bases from J, with 19 bases in between. The CDR3 spans 15 residues. Germline loops: CDR1 SEHNR, CDR2 FQNEAQ (reference sequence). The CDR3 DNA reads TGTGCCAGCTCAGTCGGGGGACCTCGGGATTCACCCCTCCACTTT. It codes for CASSVGGPRDSPLHF. The whole variable domain, remainder taken from reference TRBV7-9 and TRBJ1-6, is DTGVSQNPRHKITKRGQNVTFRCDPISEHNRLYWYRQTLGQGPEFLTYFQNEAQLEKSRLLSDRFSAERPKGSFSTLEIQRTEQGDSAMYLCASSVGGPRDSPLHFGNGTRLTVT.

This clone was seen only a few times. V usage is TRBV5-1 and J usage is TRBJ2-7; perhaps TRBD1 as D (5 bases). Germline assignment: CDR1 SGHRS and CDR2 YFSETQ. This CDR3 comprises 13 residues. The V end lost 7 bases, the J end lost 1 base, and 12 bases lay between the germline ends. The CDR3 sequence: CASSTQGSYEQYF. The CDR3 DNA follows: TGCGCCAGCTCCACCCAGGGATCCTACGAGCAGTACTTC.